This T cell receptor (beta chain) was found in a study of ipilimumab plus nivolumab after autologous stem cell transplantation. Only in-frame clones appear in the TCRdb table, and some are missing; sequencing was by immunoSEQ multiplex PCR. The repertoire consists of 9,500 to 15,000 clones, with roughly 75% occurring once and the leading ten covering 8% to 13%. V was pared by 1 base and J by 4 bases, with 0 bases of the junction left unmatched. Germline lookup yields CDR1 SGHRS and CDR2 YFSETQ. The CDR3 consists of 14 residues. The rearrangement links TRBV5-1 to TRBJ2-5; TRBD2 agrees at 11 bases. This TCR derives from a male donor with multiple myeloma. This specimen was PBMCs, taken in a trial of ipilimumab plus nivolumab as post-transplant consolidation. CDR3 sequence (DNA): TGCGCCAGCAGCTTGACTAGCGGGGGAGAGACCCAGTACTTC. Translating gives CASSLTSGGETQYF.